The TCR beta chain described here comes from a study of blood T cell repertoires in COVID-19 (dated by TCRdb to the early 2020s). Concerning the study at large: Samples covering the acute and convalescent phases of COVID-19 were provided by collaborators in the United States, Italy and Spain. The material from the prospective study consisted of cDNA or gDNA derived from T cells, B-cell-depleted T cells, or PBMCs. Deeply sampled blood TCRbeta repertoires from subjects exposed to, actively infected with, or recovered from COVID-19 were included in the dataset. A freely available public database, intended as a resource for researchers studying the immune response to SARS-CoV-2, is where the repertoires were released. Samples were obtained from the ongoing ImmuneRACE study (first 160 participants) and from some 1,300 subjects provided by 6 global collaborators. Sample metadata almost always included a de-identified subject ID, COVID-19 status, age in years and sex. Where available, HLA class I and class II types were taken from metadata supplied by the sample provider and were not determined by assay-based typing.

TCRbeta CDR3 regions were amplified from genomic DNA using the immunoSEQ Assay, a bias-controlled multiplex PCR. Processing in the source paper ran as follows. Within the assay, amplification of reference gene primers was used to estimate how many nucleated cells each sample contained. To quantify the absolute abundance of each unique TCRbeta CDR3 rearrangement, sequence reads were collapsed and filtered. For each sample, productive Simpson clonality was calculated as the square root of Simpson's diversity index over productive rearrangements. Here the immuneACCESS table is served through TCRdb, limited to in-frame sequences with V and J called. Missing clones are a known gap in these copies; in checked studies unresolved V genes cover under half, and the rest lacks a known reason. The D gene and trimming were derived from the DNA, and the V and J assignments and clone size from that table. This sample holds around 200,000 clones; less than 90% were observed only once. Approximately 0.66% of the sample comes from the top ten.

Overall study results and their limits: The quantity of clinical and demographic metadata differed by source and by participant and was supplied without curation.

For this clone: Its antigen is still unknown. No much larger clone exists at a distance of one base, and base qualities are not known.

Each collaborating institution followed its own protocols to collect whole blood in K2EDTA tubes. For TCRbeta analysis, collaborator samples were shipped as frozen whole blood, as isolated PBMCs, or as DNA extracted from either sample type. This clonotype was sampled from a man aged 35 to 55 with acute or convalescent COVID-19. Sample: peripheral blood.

The DNA sequence is as follows: TGTGCCAGCACCTCGGGGGGCCTAGAGACCCAGTACTTC. This is translated as CASTSGGLETQYF. The chain employs TRBV19 and TRBJ2-5; possibly the D gene is TRBD2, per 7 matching bases. The V and J ends are trimmed by 9 bases and 4 bases, leaving 15 bases between them. From the germline V gene (reference sequence), CDR1 is LNHDA and CDR2 is SQIVND. Including the terminal cysteine and phenylalanine, the CDR3 comprises 13 residues. Just the 39-base CDR3 DNA is kept, in frame starting at base 1.